This record concerns one T cell receptor beta chain sequence. The antigen is unknown. The sample is drawn from a study of cytomegalovirus exposure and HLA in healthy donors. As for the study in general: There were about 85 million unique TCRs (from HLA-typed donors) in an early data release.

All the people who gave samples were healthy bone marrow donors. Donors likely had unrecorded immune exposures despite being nominally healthy when sampled. The V end lost 4 bases, the J end lost 3 bases, and 13 bases lay between the germline ends. The germline gives CDR1 SGHRS, CDR2 YFSETQ. This CDR3 spans 14 amino acids. Primers for the PCR totalled 60 Vbeta and 13 Jbeta. The assay was immunoSEQ multiplex PCR, and TCRdb's table has in-frame clones only and misses some. The repertoire includes some 130,000 clones, about 80% of them detected once, and over 2.5% sits in the top ten. Study-wide results and caveats: Judged likely to be a sequencing artifact was a cluster of highly shared sequence variants.

The chain links TRBV5-1 to TRBJ1-1; D is undetermined. The sequencing input was PBMCs. This TCR came from a male donor in good health and CMV-seronegative. The CDR3 DNA reads TGCGCCAGCAGCGGGTCGACATGGGACACTGAAGCTTTCTTT. This translates into CASSGSTWDTEAFF.